This T cell receptor (beta chain) was profiled in a study of T cell changes during pregnancy in multiple sclerosis. TCRdb keeps only in-frame clones here, not all; method: immunoSEQ multiplex PCR. The sample records roughly 48,000 clones, approximately 92% being singletons. This CDR3 comprises 18 residues. Germline loops: CDR1 MNHEY, CDR2 SMNVEV (reference sequence). Trimming removed 5 bases at V and 4 bases at J, with 26 bases between. This clonotype originated in a female donor with multiple sclerosis, enrolled in a pregnancy study. The chain joins TRBV27 to TRBJ1-2, with D uncertain. The sequences come from CD4+ T cells from peripheral blood mononuclear cells, collected in the third trimester of pregnancy. The CDR3 is CASSIRPTSPGSRYGYTF. In nucleotides, the CDR3 is TGTGCCAGCAGTATCCGGCCCACCTCCCCCGGGAGTCGCTATGGCTACACCTTC.